These T cell receptor beta chains were read from a single sample in a study of sequential checkpoint blockade in melanoma. Only in-frame clones appear in the TCRdb table, and some are missing; sequencing was by immunoSEQ multiplex PCR. This sample has about 18,000 clones; 73% occur once, and the top ten carry 4.8%. Sequencing was performed on tumor tissue (inferred from file names), taken from a patient given nivolumab and ipilimumab in sequence. The origin of the receptors is a human donor with melanoma. The CDR3 runs from the conserved cysteine through the conserved F or W. A D gene is named only where the DNA matches it firmly. Rows give clone size only sometimes, using once, few, many, or a class for an expanded clone.

size,J,D,V,DNA,CDR3
.,TRBJ1-1,.,TRBV6-8,TGTGCCAGCAGTTTCCGGGGCCGGCGGGACACTGAAGCTTTCTTT,CASSFRGRRDTEAFF
.,TRBJ2-1,TRBD2,TRBV6-8,TGTGCCAGCAGCCGGACTAGCGGGAGTTTTGAGCAGTTCTTC,CASSRTSGSFEQFF
few,TRBJ1-2,.,TRBV15,TGTGCCACCAGCAGAGTCCATAGTGTGTCTGGCTACACCTTC,CATSRVHSVSGYTF
.,TRBJ2-7,.,TRBV8-2,TGTGCCAGCAGTTCCGCGCAGACAGGGACTTCCTACGAGCAGTACTTC,CASSSAQTGTSYEQYF
.,TRBJ2-1,TRBD2,TRBV23-1,TGCGCCAGCAGCTCCTCCAGCGGGGGCTACAATGAGCAGTTCTTC,CASSSSSGGYNEQFF
.,TRBJ2-3,.,TRBV11-3,TGTGCCAGCAGCTACCCTCCAGAGGGCCCCCCAGATACGCAGTATTTT,CASSYPPEGPPDTQYF
.,TRBJ1-5,.,TRBV7-4,TGTGCCAGCAGCGTAGAGGCGGGCTATAGCAATCAGCCCCAGCATTTT,CASSVEAGYSNQPQHF
.,TRBJ2-1,.,TRBV19,TGTGCCAGTTGCTACTCGGGACGGTGCGATGAGCAGTTCTTC,CASCYSGRCDEQFF
.,TRBJ2-7,TRBD1,TRBV12-5,TGTGCCAGCCGGAGAGAGGGGGCTAACGAGCAGTACTTC,CASRREGANEQYF
.,TRBJ1-1,.,TRBV10-3,TGTGCCATCAGTGAGTCACAAGACTTGAACACTGAAGCTTTCTTT,CAISESQDLNTEAFF
.,TRBJ1-4,TRBD1,TRBV11-3,TGTGCCAGCAGCCAACAGGGGAATAGGGAAAAACTGTTTTTT,CASSQQGNREKLFF
.,TRBJ1-3,.,TRBV18,TGTGCCAGCTCACCACAACCGGGGTTCTCTGGAAACACCATATATTTT,CASSPQPGFSGNTIYF
.,TRBJ2-3,.,TRBV9,TGTGCCAGCAGCGTAGGCAACACAGATACGCAGTATTTT,CASSVGNTDTQYF
.,TRBJ1-2,.,TRBV19,TGTGCCAGTAGTGGGGCAGCAACCTTGTCCTATGGCTACACCTTC,CASSGAATLSYGYTF
few,TRBJ1-1,.,TRBV9,TGTGCCAGCAGTGGCCAGGTGAACACTGAAGCTTTCTTT,CASSGQVNTEAFF
.,TRBJ1-1,TRBD1,TRBV9,TGTGCCAGCAGTGCAGACAGGGCGTCAGGAACTGAAGCTTTCTTT,CASSADRASGTEAFF
.,TRBJ2-7,TRBD1,TRBV6-8,TGTGCCAGCAGAGAGGGGACAGACGCTGGGCAGTACTTC,CASREGTDAGQYF
few,TRBJ1-1,.,TRBV18,TGTGCCAGCTCACCACTCGGATCCGAAGGGGGCACTGAAGCTTTCTTT,CASSPLGSEGGTEAFF